This TCR beta chain came from a study of blood T cell repertoires in COVID-19. Study-level information: Specimens from acute and convalescent COVID-19 originated in the United States, Italy and Spain.

This clone was observed a single time. Original analysis: Reference gene primer amplification gave estimated nucleated cell counts. TCRdb's copy holds only in-frame clones and misses some; the assay was immunoSEQ multiplex PCR. D and trimming come from the DNA, and the V and J calls and clone size come from that table. The repertoire holds roughly 100,000 clones, 80% to 90% seen once, with approximately 3.6% in the top ten. Trimming took off 4 bases at V and 5 bases at J, with 10 bases between the two ends. The CDR3 is 13 amino acids. Germline V gene sequence: CDR1 LNHDA, CDR2 SQIVND (reference sequence).

The receptor was derived from a woman between 55 and 75 years old with acute or convalescent COVID-19. Material for sequencing was peripheral blood. This chain connects TRBV19 to TRBJ2-3, with D possibly being TRBD2 (5 bases). The CDR3 coding sequence is TGTGCCAGTAGTACTCTAACTAGAGATACGCAGTATTTT. Amino acids: CASSTLTRDTQYF.